The clone carrying this TCR beta chain was seen a few times. Using immunoSEQ multiplex PCR, the repertoire was profiled, and TCRdb retains in-frame clones only, with some absent. The sample includes around 79,000 clones, 88% of them seen just once. This record belongs to a study of OX40 agonist ivuxolimab in advanced cancers. Here the sequenced sample was CD4+ or CD8+ T cells sorted from blood, taken in a trial of the OX40 agonist ivuxolimab. The TCR originated in an adult with an advanced solid tumor such as melanoma, head and neck, liver or kidney cancer.

The CDR3: CASSSRASEANVLTF. The CDR3, as DNA: TGTGCCAGCAGTTCCAGGGCAAGTGAGGCCAACGTCCTGACTTTC. This rearrangement joins TRBV6-1 to TRBJ2-6, with D perhaps matching TRBD1 (5 bases). V shed 5 bases and J shed 6 bases, with 14 bases lying between them. Germline V gene lookup returns CDR1 MNHNS and CDR2 SASEGT. This CDR3 has 15 amino acids.